This T cell receptor beta chain was documented in a study of T cells in Graves' hyperthyroidism and ophthalmopathy. TCR beta CDR3 sequences were amplified from RNA transcripts. RT-PCR in the first round (using the HTBI primer set) targeted the TCR CDR3. From the multiplex PCR reads, TCRdb called clonotypes with MiXCR, one entry per CDR3 protein. The repertoire includes about 290,000 distinct CDR3 sequences, over 15% of them detected once, and roughly 50% sits in the top ten. The V end lost 4 bases, the J end lost 6 bases, and 4 bases lay between the germline ends. Germline loops: CDR1 SGHTA, CDR2 FQGNSA. This CDR3 comprises 11 residues. Ten or more counts support this clonotype.

The receptor comes from a woman aged 60-75 years with Graves' ophthalmopathy. Sequenced input: blood. This chain joins TRBV7-2 and TRBJ2-4; no clear D. The CDR3 here is CASSYTNIQYF. CDR3 DNA sequence: TGTGCCAGCAGCTACACAAACATTCAGTACTTC.